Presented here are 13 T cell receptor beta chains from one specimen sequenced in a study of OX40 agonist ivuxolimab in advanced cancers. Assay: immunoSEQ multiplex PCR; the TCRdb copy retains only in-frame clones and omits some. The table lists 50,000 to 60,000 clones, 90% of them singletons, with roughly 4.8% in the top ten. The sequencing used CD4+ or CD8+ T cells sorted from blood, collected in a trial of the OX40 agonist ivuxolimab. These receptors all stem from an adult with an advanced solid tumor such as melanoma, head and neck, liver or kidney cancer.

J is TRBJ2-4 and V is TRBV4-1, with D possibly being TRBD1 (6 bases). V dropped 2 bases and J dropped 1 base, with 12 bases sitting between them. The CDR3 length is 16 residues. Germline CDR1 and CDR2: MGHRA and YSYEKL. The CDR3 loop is CASSQRQDGAKNIQYF. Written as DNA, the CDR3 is TGCGCCAGCAGCCAAAGACAGGACGGGGCCAAAAACATTCAGTACTTC.

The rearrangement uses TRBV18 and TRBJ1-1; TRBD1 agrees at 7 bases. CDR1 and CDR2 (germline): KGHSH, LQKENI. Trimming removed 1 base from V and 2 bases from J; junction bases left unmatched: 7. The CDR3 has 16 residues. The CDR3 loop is CASSPRDRAGNTEAFF. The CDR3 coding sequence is TGTGCCAGCTCACCACGAGACAGGGCCGGCAACACTGAAGCTTTCTTT.

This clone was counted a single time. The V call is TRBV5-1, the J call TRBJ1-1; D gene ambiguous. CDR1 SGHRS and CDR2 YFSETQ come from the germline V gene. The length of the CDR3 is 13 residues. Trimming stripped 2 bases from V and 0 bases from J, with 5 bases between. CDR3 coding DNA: TGCGCCAGCAGCTTCATAGTGAACACTGAAGCTTTCTTT. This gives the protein CASSFIVNTEAFF. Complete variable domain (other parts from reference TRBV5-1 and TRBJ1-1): KAGVTQTPRYLIKTRGQQVTLSCSPISGHRSVSWYQQTPGQGLQFLFEYFSETQRNKGNFPGRFSGRQFSNSRSEMNVSTLELGDSALYLCASSFIVNTEAFFGQGTRLTVV.

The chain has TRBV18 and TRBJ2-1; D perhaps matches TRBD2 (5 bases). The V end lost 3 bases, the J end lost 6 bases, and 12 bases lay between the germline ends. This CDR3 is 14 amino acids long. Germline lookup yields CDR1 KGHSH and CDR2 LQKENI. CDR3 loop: CASSPRTEANEQFF. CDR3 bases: TGTGCCAGCTCACCTCGGACGGAGGCCAATGAGCAGTTCTTC.

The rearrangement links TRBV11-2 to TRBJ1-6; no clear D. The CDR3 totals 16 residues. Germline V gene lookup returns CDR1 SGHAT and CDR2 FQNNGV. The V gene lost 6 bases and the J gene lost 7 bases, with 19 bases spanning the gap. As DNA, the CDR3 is TGTGCCAGCAGGTCTGTATTGGGTGGAAGGAATTCACCCCTCCACTTT. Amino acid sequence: CASRSVLGGRNSPLHF.

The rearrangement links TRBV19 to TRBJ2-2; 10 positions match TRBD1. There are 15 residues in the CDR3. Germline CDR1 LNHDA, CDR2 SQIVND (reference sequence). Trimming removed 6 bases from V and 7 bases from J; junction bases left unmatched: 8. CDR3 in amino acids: CASSRGGQGNGELFF. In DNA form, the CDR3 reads TGTGCCAGTAGCCGAGGGGGACAGGGGAACGGGGAGCTGTTTTTT.

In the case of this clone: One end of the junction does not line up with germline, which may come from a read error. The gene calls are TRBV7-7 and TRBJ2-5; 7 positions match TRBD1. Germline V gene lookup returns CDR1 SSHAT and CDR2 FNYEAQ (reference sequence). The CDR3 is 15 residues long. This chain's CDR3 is CASSLGQVGQETQYF. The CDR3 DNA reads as TGTGCTAGCAGCCTAGGACAGGTTGGGCAAGAGACCCAGTACTTC.

For the CDR3, the DNA is TGTGCCTGGAGTGTTGGGGCAGAACAGCCCCAGCATTTT. This translates into CAWSVGAEQPQHF. The chain employs TRBV30 and TRBJ1-5, with TRBD1 as a possible D gene (5 bases). Trimming stripped 0 bases from V and 7 bases from J, with 10 bases between. The CDR3 length is 13 residues. From germline, CDR1 is GTSNPN and CDR2 SVGIG (reference sequence).

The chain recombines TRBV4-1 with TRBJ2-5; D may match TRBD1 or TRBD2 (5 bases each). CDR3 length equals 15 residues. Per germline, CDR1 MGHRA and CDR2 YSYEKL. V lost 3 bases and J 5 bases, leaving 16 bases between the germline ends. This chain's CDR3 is CASSQSYTRGETQYF. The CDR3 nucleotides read TGCGCCAGCAGCCAGAGCTACACTAGGGGCGAGACCCAGTACTTC.

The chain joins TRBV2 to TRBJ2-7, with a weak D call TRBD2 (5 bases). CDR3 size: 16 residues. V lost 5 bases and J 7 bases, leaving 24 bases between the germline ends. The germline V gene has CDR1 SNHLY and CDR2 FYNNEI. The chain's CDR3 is CASSSGIGIKASEQYF. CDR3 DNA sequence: TGTGCCAGCAGTTCGGGGATAGGGATTAAAGCGTCAGAGCAGTACTTC.

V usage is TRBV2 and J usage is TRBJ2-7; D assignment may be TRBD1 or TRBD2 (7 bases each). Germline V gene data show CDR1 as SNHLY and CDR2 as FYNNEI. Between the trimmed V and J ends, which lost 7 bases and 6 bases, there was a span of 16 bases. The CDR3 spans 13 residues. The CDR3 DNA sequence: TGTGCCAGCACGCAACAGGGGAGGGGCGAGCAGTACTTC. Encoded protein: CASTQQGRGEQYF. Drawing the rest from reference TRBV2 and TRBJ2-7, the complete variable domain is EPEVTQTPSHQVTQMGQEVILRCVPISNHLYFYWYRQILGQKVEFLVSFYNNEISEKSEIFDDQFSVERPDGSNFTLKIRSTKLEDSAMYFCASTQQGRGEQYFGPGTRLTVT.

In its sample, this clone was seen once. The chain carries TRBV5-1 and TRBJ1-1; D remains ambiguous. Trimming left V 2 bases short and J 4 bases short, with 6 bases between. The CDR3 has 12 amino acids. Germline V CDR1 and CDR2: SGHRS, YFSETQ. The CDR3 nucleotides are TGCGCCAGCAGCTTTTCAGGCACTGAAGCTTTCTTT. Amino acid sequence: CASSFSGTEAFF.

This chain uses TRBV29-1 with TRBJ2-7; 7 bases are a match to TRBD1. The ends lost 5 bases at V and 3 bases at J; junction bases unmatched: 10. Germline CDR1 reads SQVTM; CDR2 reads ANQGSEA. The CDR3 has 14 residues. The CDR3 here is CSVLTDRSSYEQYF. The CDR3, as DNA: TGCAGCGTTCTTACGGACAGGTCCAGCTACGAGCAGTACTTC.